The clone carrying this T cell receptor beta chain has only one observation. The sample is drawn from a study of blood T cell repertoires in COVID-19. Enrolled through a virtual design, the participants were between about 18 and 100 years of age and came from under 30 US areas. Participants reported their clinical history, and cohort assignment relied on those reports. Those designated as exposed participants met a COVID-19 case within 2 weeks before study entry. The assay was immunoSEQ multiplex PCR, and TCRdb's table has in-frame clones only and misses some. The sample has about 220,000 clones, 90% seen once. The TCR comes from a man younger than 40 who had been exposed to COVID-19. The sequenced sample consisted of PBMCs or T cells enriched from blood (not recorded which).

The CDR3 DNA follows: TGCGCCAGCAGGTCCTGGACAGGGACAGATACGCAGTATTTT. Residues: CASRSWTGTDTQYF. The chain has TRBV10-2 and TRBJ2-3, with 8 nucleotides matching TRBD1. Unmatched junction bases numbered 5, after V lost 6 bases and J lost 3 bases. This CDR3 has 14 residues. Germline V lookup: CDR1 WSHSY, CDR2 SAAADI.